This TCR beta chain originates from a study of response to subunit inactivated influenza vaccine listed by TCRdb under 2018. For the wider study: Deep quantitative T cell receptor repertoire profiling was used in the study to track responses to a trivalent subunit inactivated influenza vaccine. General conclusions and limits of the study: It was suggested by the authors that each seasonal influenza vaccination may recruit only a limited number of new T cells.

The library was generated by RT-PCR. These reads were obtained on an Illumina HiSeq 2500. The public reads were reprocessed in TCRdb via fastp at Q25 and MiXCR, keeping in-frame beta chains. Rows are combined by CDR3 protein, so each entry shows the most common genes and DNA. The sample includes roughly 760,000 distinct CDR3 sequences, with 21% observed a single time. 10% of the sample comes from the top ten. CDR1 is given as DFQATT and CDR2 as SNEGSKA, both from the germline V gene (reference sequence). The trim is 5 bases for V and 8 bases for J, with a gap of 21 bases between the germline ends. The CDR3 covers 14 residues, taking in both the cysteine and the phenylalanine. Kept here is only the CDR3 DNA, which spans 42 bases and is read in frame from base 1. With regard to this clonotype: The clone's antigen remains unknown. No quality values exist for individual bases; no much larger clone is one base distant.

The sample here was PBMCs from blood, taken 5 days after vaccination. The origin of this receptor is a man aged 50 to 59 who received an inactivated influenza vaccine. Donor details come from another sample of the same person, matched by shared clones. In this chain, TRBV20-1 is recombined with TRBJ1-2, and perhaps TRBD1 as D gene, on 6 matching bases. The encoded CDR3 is CSAQKPTGVGGYTF. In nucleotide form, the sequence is TGCAGTGCTCAGAAGCCGACAGGTGTCGGGGGCTACACCTTC.